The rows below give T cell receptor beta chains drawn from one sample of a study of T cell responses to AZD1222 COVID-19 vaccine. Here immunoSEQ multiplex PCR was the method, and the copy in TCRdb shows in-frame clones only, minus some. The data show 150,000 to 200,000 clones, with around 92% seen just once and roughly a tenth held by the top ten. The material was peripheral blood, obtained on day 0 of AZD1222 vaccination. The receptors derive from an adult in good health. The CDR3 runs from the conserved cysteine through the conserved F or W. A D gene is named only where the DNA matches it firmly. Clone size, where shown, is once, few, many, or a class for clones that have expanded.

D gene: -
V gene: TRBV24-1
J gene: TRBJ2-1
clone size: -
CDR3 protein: CATGSTYNEQFF
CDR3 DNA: TGTGCCACCGGCTCGACCTACAATGAGCAGTTCTTC

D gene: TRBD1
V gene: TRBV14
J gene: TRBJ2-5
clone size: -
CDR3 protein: CASSKLGTAAETQYF
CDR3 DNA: TGTGCCAGCAGTAAACTGGGGACAGCCGCAGAGACCCAGTACTTC

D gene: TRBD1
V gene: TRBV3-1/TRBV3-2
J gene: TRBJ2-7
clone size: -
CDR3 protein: CASSKPGTGHHEQYF
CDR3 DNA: TGTGCCAGCAGCAAGCCCGGGACAGGGCACCACGAGCAGTACTTC

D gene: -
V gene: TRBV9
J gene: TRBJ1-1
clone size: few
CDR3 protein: CASSVAQGNTEAFF
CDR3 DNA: TGTGCCAGCAGCGTAGCTCAGGGAAACACTGAAGCTTTCTTT

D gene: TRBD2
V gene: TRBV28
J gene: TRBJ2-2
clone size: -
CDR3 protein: CASSLRPGLAGTGELFF
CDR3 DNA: TGTGCCAGCAGTCTCCGGCCGGGACTAGCGGGAACCGGGGAGCTGTTTTTT

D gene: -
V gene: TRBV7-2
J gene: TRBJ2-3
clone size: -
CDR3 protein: CASSYYRSTDTQYF
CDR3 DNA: TGTGCCAGCAGCTACTACCGTAGCACAGATACGCAGTATTTT

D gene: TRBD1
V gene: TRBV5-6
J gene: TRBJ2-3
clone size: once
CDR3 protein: CASSLPGQGPTDTQYF
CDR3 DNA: TGTGCCAGCAGCCTACCGGGACAGGGTCCCACAGATACGCAGTATTTT

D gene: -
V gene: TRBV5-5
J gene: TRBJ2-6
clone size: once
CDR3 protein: CASSSSGTSGANVLTF
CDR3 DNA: TGTGCCAGCAGCTCTTCGGGGACCTCTGGGGCCAACGTCCTGACTTTC

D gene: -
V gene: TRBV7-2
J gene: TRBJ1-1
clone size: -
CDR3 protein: CASSLASGNTEAFF
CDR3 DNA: TGTGCCAGCAGCTTAGCCTCAGGGAACACTGAAGCTTTCTTT

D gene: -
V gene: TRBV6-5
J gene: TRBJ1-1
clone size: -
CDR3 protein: CASSIRVYTEAFF
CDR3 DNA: TGTGCCAGCAGTATCAGGGTTTACACTGAAGCTTTCTTT

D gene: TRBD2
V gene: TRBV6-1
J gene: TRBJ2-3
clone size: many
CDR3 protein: CASSELAGGPDTQYF
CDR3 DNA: TGTGCCAGCAGTGAACTAGCGGGAGGGCCAGATACGCAGTATTTT

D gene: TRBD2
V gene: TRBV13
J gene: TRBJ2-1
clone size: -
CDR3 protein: CASSLPPPSGGGGNEQFF
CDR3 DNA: TGTGCCAGCAGCTTACCCCCCCCAAGCGGGGGGGGAGGCAATGAGCAGTTCTTC

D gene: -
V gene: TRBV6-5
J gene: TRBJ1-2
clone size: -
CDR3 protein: CASSYLGGGYGYTF
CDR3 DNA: TGTGCCAGCAGTTACTTAGGGGGTGGCTATGGCTACACCTTC

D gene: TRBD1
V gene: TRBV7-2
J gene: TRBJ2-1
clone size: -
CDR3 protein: CASSLEQGLNNEQFF
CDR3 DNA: TGTGCCAGCAGCTTAGAACAGGGGCTTAACAATGAGCAGTTCTTC

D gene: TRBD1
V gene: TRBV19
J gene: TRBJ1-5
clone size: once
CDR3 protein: CASSTTSGTVNQPQHF
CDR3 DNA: TGTGCCAGTAGTACCACATCCGGGACAGTCAATCAGCCCCAGCATTTT

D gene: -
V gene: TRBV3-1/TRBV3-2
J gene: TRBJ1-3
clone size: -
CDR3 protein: CASSPRGGDGNTIYF
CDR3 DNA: TGTGCCAGCAGCCCCCGAGGGGGGGATGGAAACACCATATATTTT

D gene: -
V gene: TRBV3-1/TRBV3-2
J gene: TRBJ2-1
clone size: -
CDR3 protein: CASSPLAVSSYNEQFF
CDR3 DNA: TGTGCCAGCAGCCCTTTAGCGGTTAGCTCCTACAATGAGCAGTTCTTC

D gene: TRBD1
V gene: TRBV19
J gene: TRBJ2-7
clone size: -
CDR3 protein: CASSINGDRAYEQYF
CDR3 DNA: TGTGCCAGTAGTATAAACGGGGACAGGGCCTACGAGCAGTACTTC

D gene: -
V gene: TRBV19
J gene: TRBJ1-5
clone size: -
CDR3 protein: CASSTLGGLAAQHF
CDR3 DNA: TGTGCCAGTAGCACCTTGGGGGGGCTTGCAGCCCAGCATTTT

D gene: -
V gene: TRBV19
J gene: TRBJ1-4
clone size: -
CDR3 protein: CASKRSPAGEKLFF
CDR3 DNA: TGTGCCAGTAAGAGGTCTCCGGCGGGTGAAAAACTGTTTTTT

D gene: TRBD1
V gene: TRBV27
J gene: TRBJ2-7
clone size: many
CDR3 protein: CASSSPGQGEKEQYF
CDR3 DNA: TGTGCCAGCAGTTCACCGGGACAGGGAGAGAAGGAGCAGTACTTC

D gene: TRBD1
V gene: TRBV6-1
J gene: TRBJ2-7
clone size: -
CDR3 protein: CASSEDRSQVQYF
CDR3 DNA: TGTGCCAGCAGTGAGGACAGGAGTCAGGTGCAGTACTTC

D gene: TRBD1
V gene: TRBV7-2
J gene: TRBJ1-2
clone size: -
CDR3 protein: CASSLRWTGGDGYTF
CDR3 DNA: TGTGCCAGCAGCTTACGTTGGACAGGGGGAGATGGCTACACCTTC

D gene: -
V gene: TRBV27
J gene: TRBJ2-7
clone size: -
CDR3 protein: CASSLGTHTSYEQYF
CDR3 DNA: TGTGCCAGCAGTTTAGGGACACACACTTCCTACGAGCAGTACTTC

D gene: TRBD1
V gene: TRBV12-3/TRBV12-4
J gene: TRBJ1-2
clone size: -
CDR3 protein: CASSQTGEGYTF
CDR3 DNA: TGTGCCAGCAGTCAAACAGGGGAGGGCTACACCTTC

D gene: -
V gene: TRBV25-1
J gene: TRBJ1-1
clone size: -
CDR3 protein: CASTRNTEAFF
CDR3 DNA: TGTGCCAGCACTCGGAACACTGAAGCTTTCTTT

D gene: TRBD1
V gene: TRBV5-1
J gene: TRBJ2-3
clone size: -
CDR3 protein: CASSIQGDGTDTQYF
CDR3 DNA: TGCGCCAGCAGCATACAGGGGGACGGCACAGATACGCAGTATTTT

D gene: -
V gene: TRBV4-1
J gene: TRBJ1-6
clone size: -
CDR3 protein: CASSQVRNSPLHF
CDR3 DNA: TGCGCCAGCAGCCAAGTAAGGAATTCACCCCTCCACTTT

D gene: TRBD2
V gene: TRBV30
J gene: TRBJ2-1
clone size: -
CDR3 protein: CAWSDPSGGDYNEQFF
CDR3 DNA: TGTGCCTGGAGTGACCCCAGCGGGGGTGACTACAATGAGCAGTTCTTC

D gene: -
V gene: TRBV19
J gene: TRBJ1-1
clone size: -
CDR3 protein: CASCVGTEAFF
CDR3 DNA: TGTGCCAGTTGTGTCGGGACTGAAGCTTTCTTT

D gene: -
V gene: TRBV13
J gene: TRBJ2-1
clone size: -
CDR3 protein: CASSFQLADNEQFF
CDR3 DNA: TGTGCCAGCAGCTTTCAACTCGCGGACAATGAGCAGTTCTTC

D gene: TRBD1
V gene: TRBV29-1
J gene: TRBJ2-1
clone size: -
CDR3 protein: CSVWDRGSNEQFF
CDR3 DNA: TGCAGCGTTTGGGACAGGGGAAGCAATGAGCAGTTCTTC

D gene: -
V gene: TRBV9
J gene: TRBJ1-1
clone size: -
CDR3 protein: CASSVGGSGTEAFF
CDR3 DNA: TGTGCCAGCAGCGTTGGGGGTAGCGGCACTGAAGCTTTCTTT

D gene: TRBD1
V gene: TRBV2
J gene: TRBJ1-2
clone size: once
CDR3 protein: CASSRDRTNYGYTF
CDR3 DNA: TGTGCCAGCAGCAGGGACAGAACTAACTATGGCTACACCTTC

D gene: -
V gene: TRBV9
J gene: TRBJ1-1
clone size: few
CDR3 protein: CASSVSPTGGAFF
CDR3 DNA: TGTGCCAGCAGCGTAAGCCCCACAGGCGGAGCTTTCTTT

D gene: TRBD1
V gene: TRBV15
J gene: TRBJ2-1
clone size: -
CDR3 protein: CATSRERQGAGNEQFF
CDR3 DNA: TGTGCCACCAGCAGAGAGAGACAGGGGGCGGGCAATGAGCAGTTCTTC

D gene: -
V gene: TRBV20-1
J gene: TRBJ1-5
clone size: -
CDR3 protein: CSASRVNSNQPQHF
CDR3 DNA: TGCAGTGCTAGTCGGGTGAATAGCAATCAGCCCCAGCATTTT

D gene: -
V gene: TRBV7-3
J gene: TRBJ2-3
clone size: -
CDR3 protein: CASSSGGLVTDTQYF
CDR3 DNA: TGTGCCAGCAGCTCAGGGGGACTAGTTACAGATACGCAGTATTTT

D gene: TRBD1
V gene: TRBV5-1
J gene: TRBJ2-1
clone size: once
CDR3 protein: CASSATGENEQFF
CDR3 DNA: TGCGCCAGCAGCGCGACAGGGGAGAATGAGCAGTTCTTC

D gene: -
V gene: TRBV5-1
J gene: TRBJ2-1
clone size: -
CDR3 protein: CASSSATPVLQQFF
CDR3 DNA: TGCGCCAGCAGCTCGGCCACTCCGGTTTTGCAGCAGTTCTTC

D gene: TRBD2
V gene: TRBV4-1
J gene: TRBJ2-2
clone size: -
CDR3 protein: CASSQDRLAGWGTGELFF
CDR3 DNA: TGCGCCAGCAGCCAAGATCGACTAGCGGGATGGGGCACCGGGGAGCTGTTTTTT